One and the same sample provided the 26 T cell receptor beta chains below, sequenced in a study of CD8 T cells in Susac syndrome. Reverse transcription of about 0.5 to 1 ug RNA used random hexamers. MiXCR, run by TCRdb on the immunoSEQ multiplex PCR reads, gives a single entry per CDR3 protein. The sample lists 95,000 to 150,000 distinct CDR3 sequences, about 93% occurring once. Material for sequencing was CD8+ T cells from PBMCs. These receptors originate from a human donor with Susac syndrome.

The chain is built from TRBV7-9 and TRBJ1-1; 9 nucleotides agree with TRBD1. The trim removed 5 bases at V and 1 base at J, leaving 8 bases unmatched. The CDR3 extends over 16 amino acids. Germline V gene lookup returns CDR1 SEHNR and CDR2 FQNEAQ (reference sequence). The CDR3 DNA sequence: TGTGCCAGCAGCCCCCTGAGGGACAGGGCGAACACTGAAGCTTTCTTT. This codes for CASSPLRDRANTEAFF.

The chain's CDR3 is CASSAGAEYEQYF. In DNA, the CDR3 is TGTGCCAGCAGCGCCGGGGCGGAATACGAGCAGTACTTC. This sequence joins TRBV9 and TRBJ2-7; the D call may be TRBD1 or TRBD2 (5 bases each). From germline, CDR1 is SGDLS and CDR2 YYNGEE. This CDR3 region has 13 residues. V lost 3 bases and J lost 4, with 11 bases in between.

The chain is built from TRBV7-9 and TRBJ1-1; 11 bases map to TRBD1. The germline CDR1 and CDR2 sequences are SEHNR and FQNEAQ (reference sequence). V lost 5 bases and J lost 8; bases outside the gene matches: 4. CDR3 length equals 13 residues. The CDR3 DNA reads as TGTGCCAGCAGCCGGACAGGGGGCAAGGAAGCTTTCTTT. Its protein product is CASSRTGGKEAFF.

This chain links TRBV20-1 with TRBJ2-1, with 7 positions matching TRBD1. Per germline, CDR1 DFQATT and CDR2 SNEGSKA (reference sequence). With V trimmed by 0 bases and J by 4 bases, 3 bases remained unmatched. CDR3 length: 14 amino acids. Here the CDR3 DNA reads TGCAGTGCTAGAGATCCGGGACAGTACAATGAGCAGTTCTTC. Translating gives CSARDPGQYNEQFF.

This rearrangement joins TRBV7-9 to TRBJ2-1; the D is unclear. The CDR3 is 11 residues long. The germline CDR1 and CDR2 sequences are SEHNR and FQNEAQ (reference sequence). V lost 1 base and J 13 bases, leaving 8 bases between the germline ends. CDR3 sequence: CASSLDRSQFF. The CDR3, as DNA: TGTGCCAGCAGCTTAGACCGGTCCCAGTTCTTC.

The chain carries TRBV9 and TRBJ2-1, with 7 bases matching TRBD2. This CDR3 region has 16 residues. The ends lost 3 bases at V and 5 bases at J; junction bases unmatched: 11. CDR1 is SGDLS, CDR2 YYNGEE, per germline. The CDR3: CASSAGLVEINNEQFF. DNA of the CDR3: TGTGCCAGCAGCGCCGGACTAGTCGAAATAAACAATGAGCAGTTCTTC.

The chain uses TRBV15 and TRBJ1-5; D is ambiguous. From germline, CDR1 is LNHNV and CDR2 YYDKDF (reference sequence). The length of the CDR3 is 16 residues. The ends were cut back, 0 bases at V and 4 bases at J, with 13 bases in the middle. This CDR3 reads CATSRDLVQENQPQHF. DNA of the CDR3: TGTGCCACCAGCAGAGATCTAGTCCAGGAGAATCAGCCCCAGCATTTT.

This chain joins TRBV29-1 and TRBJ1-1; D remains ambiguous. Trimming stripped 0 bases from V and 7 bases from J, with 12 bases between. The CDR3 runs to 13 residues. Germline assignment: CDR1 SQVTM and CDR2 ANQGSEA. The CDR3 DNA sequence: TGCAGCGTTGAAGAGGGGATAAGCATTGAAGCTTTCTTT. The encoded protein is CSVEEGISIEAFF. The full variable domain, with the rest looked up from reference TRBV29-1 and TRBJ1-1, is SAVISQKPSRDICQRGTSLTIQCQVDSQVTMMFWYRQQPGQSLTLIATANQGSEATYESGFVIDKFPISRPNLTFSTLTVSNMSPEDSSIYLCSVEEGISIEAFFGQGTRLTVV.

The chain's CDR3 is CASSFTGEGYSPLHF. CDR3 sequence (DNA): TGTGCCAGCAGCTTTACAGGGGAAGGCTATTCACCCCTCCACTTT. The V call is TRBV13, the J call TRBJ1-6, with TRBD1 matching 7 bases. Trimming cost V 3 bases and J 8 bases; bases outside gene matches: 7. There are 15 residues in the CDR3. CDR1 PRHDT and CDR2 FYEKMQ come from the germline V gene (reference sequence).

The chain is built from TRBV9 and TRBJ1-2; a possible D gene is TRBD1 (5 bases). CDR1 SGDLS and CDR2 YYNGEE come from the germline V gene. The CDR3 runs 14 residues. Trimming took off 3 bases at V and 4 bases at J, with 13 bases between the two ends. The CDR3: CASSASGGIYGYTF. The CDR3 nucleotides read TGTGCCAGCAGCGCCAGCGGGGGGATCTATGGCTACACCTTC. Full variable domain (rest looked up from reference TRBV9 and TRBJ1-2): DSGVTQTPKHLITATGQRVTLRCSPRSGDLSVYWYQQSLDQGLQFLIQYYNGEERAKGNILERFSAQQFPDLHSELNLSSLELGDSALYFCASSASGGIYGYTFGSGTRLTVV.

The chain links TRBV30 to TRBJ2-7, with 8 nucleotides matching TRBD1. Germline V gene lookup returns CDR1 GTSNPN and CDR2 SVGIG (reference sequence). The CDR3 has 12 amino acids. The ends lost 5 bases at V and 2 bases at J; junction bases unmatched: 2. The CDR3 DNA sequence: TGTGCCTGGGGACAGGGCGCCTACGAGCAGTACTTC. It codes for CAWGQGAYEQYF.

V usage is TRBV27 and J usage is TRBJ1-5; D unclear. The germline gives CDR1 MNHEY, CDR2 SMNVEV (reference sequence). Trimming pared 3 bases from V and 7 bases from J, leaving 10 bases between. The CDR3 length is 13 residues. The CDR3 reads CASSFGHGQPQHF. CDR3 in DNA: TGTGCCAGCAGTTTTGGGCATGGGCAGCCCCAGCATTTT.

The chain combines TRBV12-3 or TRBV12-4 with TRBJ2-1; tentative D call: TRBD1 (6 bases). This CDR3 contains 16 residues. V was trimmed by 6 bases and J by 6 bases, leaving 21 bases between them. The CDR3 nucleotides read TGTGCCAGCAGGCCCCGGGACACCCAACGTACCAATGAGCAGTTCTTC. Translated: CASRPRDTQRTNEQFF.

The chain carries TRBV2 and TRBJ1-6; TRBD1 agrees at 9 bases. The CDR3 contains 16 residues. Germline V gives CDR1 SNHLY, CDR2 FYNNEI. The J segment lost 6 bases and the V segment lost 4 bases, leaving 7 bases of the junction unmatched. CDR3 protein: CASSGTRDRVNSPLHF. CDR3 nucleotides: TGTGCCAGCAGTGGGACCCGGGACAGGGTTAATTCACCCCTCCACTTT. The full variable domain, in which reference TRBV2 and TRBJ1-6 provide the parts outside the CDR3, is EPEVTQTPSHQVTQMGQEVILRCVPISNHLYFYWYRQILGQKVEFLVSFYNNEISEKSEIFDDQFSVERPDGSNFTLKIRSTKLEDSAMYFCASSGTRDRVNSPLHFGNGTRLTVT.

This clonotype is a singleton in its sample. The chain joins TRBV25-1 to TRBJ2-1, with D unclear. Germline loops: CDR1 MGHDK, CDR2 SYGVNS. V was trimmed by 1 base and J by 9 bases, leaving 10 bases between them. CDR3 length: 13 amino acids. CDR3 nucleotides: TGTGCCAGCAGTGAATCCCCAGACGGTGAGCAGTTCTTC. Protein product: CASSESPDGEQFF.

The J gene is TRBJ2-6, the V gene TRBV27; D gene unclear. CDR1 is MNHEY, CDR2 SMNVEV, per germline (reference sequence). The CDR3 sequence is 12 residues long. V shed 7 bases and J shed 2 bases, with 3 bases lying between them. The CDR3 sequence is CASKAGANVLTF. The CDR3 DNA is TGTGCCAGCAAAGCTGGGGCCAACGTCCTGACTTTC.

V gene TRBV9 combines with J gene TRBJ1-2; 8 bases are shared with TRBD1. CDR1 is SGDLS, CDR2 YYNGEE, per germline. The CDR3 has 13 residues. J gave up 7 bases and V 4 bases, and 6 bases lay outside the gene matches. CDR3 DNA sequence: TGTGCCAGCAGCCCCGGACAGGGTGGTGGCTACACCTTC. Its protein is CASSPGQGGGYTF.

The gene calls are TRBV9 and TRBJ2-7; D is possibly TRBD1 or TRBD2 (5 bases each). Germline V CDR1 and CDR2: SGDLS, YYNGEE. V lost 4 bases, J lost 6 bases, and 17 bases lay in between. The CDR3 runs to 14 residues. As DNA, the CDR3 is TGTGCCAGCAGCTCAAGCGGTGGGACCTTCGAGCAGTACTTC. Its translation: CASSSSGGTFEQYF.

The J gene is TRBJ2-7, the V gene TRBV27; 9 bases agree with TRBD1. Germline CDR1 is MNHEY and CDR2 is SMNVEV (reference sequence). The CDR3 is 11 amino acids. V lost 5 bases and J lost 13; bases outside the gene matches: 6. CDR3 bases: TGTGCCAGCAGTCCAGGACAGGGGAAATACTTC. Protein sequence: CASSPGQGKYF.

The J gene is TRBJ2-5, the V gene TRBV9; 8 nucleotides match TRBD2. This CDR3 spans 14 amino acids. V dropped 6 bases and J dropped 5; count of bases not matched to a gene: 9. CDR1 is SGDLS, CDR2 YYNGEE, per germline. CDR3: CASNPGGGTETQYF. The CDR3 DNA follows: TGTGCCAGCAATCCGGGCGGGGGGACCGAGACCCAGTACTTC.

The CDR3 bases are TGTGCCAGCAGCTCCCCCGGGGGGAGCGACGAGCAGTACTTC. It codes for CASSSPGGSDEQYF. This sequence joins TRBV4-2 and TRBJ2-7; 7 bases agree with TRBD2. This CDR3 has 14 residues. The germline V gene encodes CDR1 LGHNA and CDR2 YNFKEQ. V lost 5 bases to trimming and J lost 5 bases; unmatched junction nucleotides: 9.

As DNA, the CDR3 is TGTGCCAGCAGCCCCGGGGCCCGACTAGCGGGGGCCCAAGAGACCCAGTACTTC. It codes for CASSPGARLAGAQETQYF. This chain links TRBV13 with TRBJ2-5; TRBD2 aligns across 12 bases. There are 18 residues in the CDR3. After removal of 5 bases from V and 1 base from J, the junction contained 11 bases not matched to a gene. Germline assignment: CDR1 PRHDT and CDR2 FYEKMQ (reference sequence).

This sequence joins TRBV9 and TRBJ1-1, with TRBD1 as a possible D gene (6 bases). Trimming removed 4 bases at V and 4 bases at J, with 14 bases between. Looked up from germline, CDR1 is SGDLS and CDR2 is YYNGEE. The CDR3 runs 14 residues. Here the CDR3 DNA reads TGTGCCAGCAGCCCGGCGGGGGGCATCACTGAAGCTTTCTTT. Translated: CASSPAGGITEAFF.

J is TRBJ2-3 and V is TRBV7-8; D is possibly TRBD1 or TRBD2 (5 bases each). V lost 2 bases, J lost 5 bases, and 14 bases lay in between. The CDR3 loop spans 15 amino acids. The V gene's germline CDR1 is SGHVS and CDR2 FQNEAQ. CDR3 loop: CASSLPVRGVDTQYF. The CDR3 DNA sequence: TGTGCCAGCAGCTTACCGGTGAGGGGCGTAGATACGCAGTATTTT.

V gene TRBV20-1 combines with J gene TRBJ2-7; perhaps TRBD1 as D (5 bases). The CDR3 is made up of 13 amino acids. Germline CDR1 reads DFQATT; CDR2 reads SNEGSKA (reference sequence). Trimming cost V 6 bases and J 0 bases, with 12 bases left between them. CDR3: CSATGVLSYEQYF. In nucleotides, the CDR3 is TGCAGTGCCACAGGAGTCCTCTCCTACGAGCAGTACTTC.

In DNA, the CDR3 is TGCAGTGCTGCACTTATTGGGACAGGGAGCAATCAGCCCCAGCATTTT. It translates to CSAALIGTGSNQPQHF. The chain combines TRBV20-1 with TRBJ1-5; the match to TRBD1 covers 9 bases. The trim removed 5 bases at V and 1 base at J, leaving 9 bases unmatched. Germline lookup yields CDR1 DFQATT and CDR2 SNEGSKA (reference sequence). The CDR3 loop spans 16 amino acids.